This TCR beta chain was documented in a study of lymphopenia after photon versus proton radiotherapy. Produced via immunoSEQ multiplex PCR; TCRdb's table is partial and in-frame only. The sample comprises tens of thousands of clones, roughly 86% of which are singletons, and around a tenth rests with the top ten. This clone was found once. The sample consisted of peripheral blood, taken from a patient treated with proton-based radiotherapy. This clonotype was sampled from a woman between 65 and 79 years old with pancreatic cancer. Some clones in this sample may be carry-over from other donors' samples.

Here the CDR3 DNA reads TGTGCCAGCAGTTTACGGTCCGGGGAGCTGTTTTTT. Translating gives CASSLRSGELFF. The chain links TRBV27 to TRBJ2-2; D not certain. V was clipped by 2 bases and J by 6 bases, with 4 bases between them. CDR1 MNHEY and CDR2 SMNVEV come from the germline V gene (reference sequence). The CDR3 sequence is 12 residues long.